This T cell receptor beta chain appears in the sequencing data of a study of cytomegalovirus exposure and HLA in healthy donors. CDR3 length: 15 residues. V gave up 1 base and J gave up 7 bases, with 16 bases separating them. Germline V gene data show CDR1 as MGHRA and CDR2 as YSYEKL. The primer mix had 60 Vbeta and 13 Jbeta primers. Assay: immunoSEQ multiplex PCR; the TCRdb copy retains only in-frame clones and omits some. The table lists 100,000 to 150,000 clones, approximately 81% of them singletons. The receptor's source is a man younger than 35 in good health and CMV-seronegative. Sequenced sample: PBMCs. The chain has TRBV4-1 and TRBJ2-5; tentative D call: TRBD2 (6 bases). The chain's CDR3 is CASSQAIGLTGTQYF. For the CDR3, the DNA is TGCGCCAGCAGCCAAGCGATCGGACTAACCGGGACCCAGTACTTC.